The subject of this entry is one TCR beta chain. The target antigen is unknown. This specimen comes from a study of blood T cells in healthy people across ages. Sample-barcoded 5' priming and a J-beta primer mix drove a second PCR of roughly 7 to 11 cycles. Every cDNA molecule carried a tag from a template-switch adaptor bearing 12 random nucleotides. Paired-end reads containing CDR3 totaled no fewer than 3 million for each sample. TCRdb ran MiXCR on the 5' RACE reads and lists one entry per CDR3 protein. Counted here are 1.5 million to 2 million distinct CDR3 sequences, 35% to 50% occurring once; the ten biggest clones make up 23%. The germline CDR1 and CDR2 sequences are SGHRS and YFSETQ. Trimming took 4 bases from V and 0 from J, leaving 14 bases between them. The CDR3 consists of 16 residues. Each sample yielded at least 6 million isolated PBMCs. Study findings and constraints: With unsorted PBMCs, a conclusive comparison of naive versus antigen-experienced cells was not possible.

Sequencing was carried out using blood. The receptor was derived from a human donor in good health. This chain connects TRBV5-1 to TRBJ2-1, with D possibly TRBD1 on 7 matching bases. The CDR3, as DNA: TGCGCCAGCAGCCAGGAGGGACAGACCTCCTACAATGAGCAGTTCTTC. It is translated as CASSQEGQTSYNEQFF.